These 16 T cell receptor beta chains originate from one sample sequenced in a study of OX40 agonist ivuxolimab in advanced cancers. To prepare the library, the immunoSEQ multiplex PCR assay was applied. Entries here come from immuneACCESS through TCRdb and include only in-frame sequences with V and J called. Some clones fail to appear in such tables; in the studies checked, an unresolved V gene covers under half of the shortfall, and the cause of the remainder is unknown. The sample table holds tens of thousands of clones, of which around nine tenths were seen once. Around 13% of the sample belongs to the ten largest clones. This material consisted of CD4+ or CD8+ T cells sorted from blood, taken in a trial of the OX40 agonist ivuxolimab. The source is an adult with an advanced solid tumor such as melanoma, head and neck, liver or kidney cancer.

The V call is TRBV27, the J call TRBJ2-1; D not certain. The germline CDR1 and CDR2 sequences are MNHEY and SMNVEV (reference sequence). Trimming left V 8 bases short and J 4 bases short, with 9 bases between. The CDR3 runs 12 residues. The CDR3 region is CASGSSYNEQFF. The CDR3 DNA reads TGTGCCAGCGGATCCAGTTACAATGAGCAGTTCTTC.

The rearrangement joins TRBV5-6 to TRBJ2-7; 12 bases agree with TRBD2. This CDR3 spans 16 amino acids. Germline-derived CDR1 and CDR2 are SGHDT and YYEEEE. The V and J ends lost 0 bases and 3 bases, in that order; junction bases with no gene match: 4. CDR3: CASSLGLAGVLYEQYF. CDR3 in DNA: TGTGCCAGCAGCTTGGGACTAGCGGGGGTACTCTACGAGCAGTACTTC.

J is TRBJ1-4 and V is TRBV28; TRBD1 is a possible D gene (6 bases). Trimming left V 5 bases short and J 7 bases short, with 26 bases between. In germline, CDR1 is MDHEN, CDR2 SYDVKM. The CDR3 has 18 amino acids. Written as DNA, the CDR3 is TGTGCCAGCAGTCGGACAGTTCCCCTCCTGGGGTATGGTGAAAAACTGTTTTTT. Its translation: CASSRTVPLLGYGEKLFF.

This chain connects TRBV4-1 to TRBJ2-7; 8 nucleotides align to TRBD1. Losses at the gene ends were 1 base for V and 3 bases for J; bases not matched to a gene: 8. This CDR3 is built from 16 residues. Germline CDR1 reads MGHRA; CDR2 reads YSYEKL. CDR3 residues: CASSQGGGQGHYEQYF. The CDR3 DNA sequence: TGCGCCAGCAGCCAAGGCGGAGGACAGGGCCACTACGAGCAGTACTTC.

The V and J genes are TRBV6-1 and TRBJ2-7; 7 nucleotides align to TRBD1. CDR1 and CDR2 (germline): MNHNS, SASEGT. The CDR3 is 13 amino acids. V was clipped by 6 bases and J by 3 bases; unmatched bases: 5. This CDR3 is CASRQGHYYEQYF. CDR3 DNA: TGTGCCAGCAGACAGGGGCACTACTACGAGCAGTACTTC.

The chain is built from TRBV5-4 and TRBJ2-1; 13 nucleotides match TRBD2. This CDR3 has 17 amino acids. With 2 bases clipped from V and 1 base from J, the junction kept 3 bases outside the gene matches. Per germline, CDR1 SGHNT and CDR2 YYREEE (reference sequence). The CDR3 DNA follows: TGTGCCAGCAGCTTCGGGACTAGCGGGATGTCCTACAATGAGCAGTTCTTC. This encodes CASSFGTSGMSYNEQFF.

The chain recombines TRBV30 with TRBJ1-2, with TRBD1 as a possible D gene (5 bases). The germline gives CDR1 GTSNPN, CDR2 SVGIG (reference sequence). V lost 6 bases and J lost 7, with 18 bases in between. The length of the CDR3 is 13 residues. The CDR3 sequence is CACPGDYERGYTF. The CDR3 DNA is TGTGCCTGTCCGGGGGACTATGAGCGTGGCTACACCTTC. Supplemented by reference TRBV30 and TRBJ1-2, the full variable domain reads SQTIHQWPATLVQPVGSPLSLECTVEGTSNPNLYWYRQAAGRGLQLLFYSVGIGQISSEVPQNLSASRPQDRQFILSSKKLLLSDSGFYLCACPGDYERGYTFGSGTRLTVV.

This clone has only one observation. V usage is TRBV5-6 and J usage is TRBJ2-7; 7 bases are a match to TRBD1. This CDR3 is 18 amino acids long. Germline values: CDR1 SGHDT, CDR2 YYEEEE. With V trimmed by 1 base and J by 1 base, 14 bases remained unmatched. The CDR3 loop reads CASSLPRLRDSVSYEQYF. In DNA, the CDR3 is TGTGCCAGCAGCTTGCCGCGCCTCCGGGACAGTGTGTCCTACGAGCAGTACTTC. Together with reference TRBV5-6 and TRBJ2-7, the CDR3 gives the full variable domain: DAGVTQSPTHLIKTRGQQVTLRCSPKSGHDTVSWYQQALGQGPQFIFQYYEEEERQRGNFPDRFSGHQFPNYSSELNVNALLLGDSALYLCASSLPRLRDSVSYEQYFGPGTRLTVT.

The V call is TRBV13, the J call TRBJ1-3, with D possibly matching TRBD1 (5 bases). Trimming removed 0 bases from V and 4 bases from J, with 7 bases in between. Germline V CDR1 and CDR2: PRHDT, FYEKMQ (reference sequence). CDR3 length equals 14 residues. CDR3 amino acids: CASSLGRVGNTIYF. The CDR3 DNA is TGTGCCAGCAGCTTAGGCAGGGTCGGAAACACCATATATTTT.

The V gene is TRBV27, the J gene TRBJ2-1; TRBD1 matches at 7 bases. CDR3 length: 13 amino acids. In germline, CDR1 is MNHEY, CDR2 SMNVEV (reference sequence). Germline trimming cut 4 bases from V and 3 bases from J; bases unmatched to any gene: 0. CDR3 residues: CASSSGGYNEQFF. The CDR3 coding sequence is TGTGCCAGCAGTTCAGGGGGCTACAATGAGCAGTTCTTC.

The gene calls are TRBV10-3 and TRBJ1-5; no definite D call. The CDR3 runs to 13 residues. V dropped 2 bases and J dropped 4 bases, with 6 bases sitting between them. Germline lookup yields CDR1 ENHRY and CDR2 SYGVKD. The CDR3 reads CAISEEGNQPQHF. CDR3 in DNA: TGTGCCATCAGTGAGGAGGGAAATCAGCCCCAGCATTTT.

CDR3 coding DNA: TGCGCCAGCAGCTCCGGGACAGGGCGAAATGAGCAGTTCTTC. Its translation is CASSSGTGRNEQFF. V usage is TRBV5-1 and J usage is TRBJ2-1; 9 bases map to TRBD1. V was clipped by 3 bases and J by 7 bases; unmatched bases: 5. CDR1 and CDR2 from the germline V gene are SGHRS and YFSETQ. The CDR3 contains 14 residues.

The gene calls are TRBV27 and TRBJ2-7, with D perhaps TRBD2 (7 bases). This CDR3 spans 15 amino acids. Germline lookup yields CDR1 MNHEY and CDR2 SMNVEV (reference sequence). Trimming left V 3 bases short and J 2 bases short, with 14 bases between. CDR3: CASSFGGGPAYEQYF. The CDR3 DNA follows: TGTGCCAGCAGTTTTGGGGGGGGCCCCGCCTACGAGCAGTACTTC.

The V and J genes are TRBV28 and TRBJ2-7; 7 bases match TRBD1. This CDR3 has 15 residues. V was clipped by 6 bases and J by 2 bases; unmatched bases: 10. Germline-derived CDR1 and CDR2 are MDHEN and SYDVKM. CDR3 residues: CASSLPGTETYEQYF. CDR3 DNA sequence: TGTGCCAGCAGCCTGCCCGGGACAGAGACCTACGAGCAGTACTTC.

The chain carries TRBV28 and TRBJ2-2, with D unresolved. Germline V gives CDR1 MDHEN, CDR2 SYDVKM. Trimming stripped 8 bases from V and 0 bases from J, with 13 bases between. This CDR3 is 15 amino acids long. The DNA of the CDR3 is TGTGCCAGCGAGGTCAGTCGTTCGAACACCGGGGAGCTGTTTTTT. The encoded protein is CASEVSRSNTGELFF.

The chain couples TRBV25-1 to TRBJ2-3; TRBD2 agrees at 10 bases. The CDR3 is 11 residues long. Per germline, CDR1 MGHDK and CDR2 SYGVNS. With 6 bases clipped from V and 14 bases from J, the junction kept 5 bases outside the gene matches. CDR3 loop: CASSLGLAMYF. The CDR3 region has the DNA TGTGCCAGCAGCCTGGGACTAGCGATGTATTTT. The entire variable domain, with the rest obtained from reference TRBV25-1 and TRBJ2-3, is as follows: EADIYQTPRYLVIGTGKKITLECSQTMGHDKMYWYQQDPGMELHLIHYSYGVNSTEKGDLSSESTVSRIRTEHFPLTLESARPSHTSQYLCASSLGLAMYFGPGTRLTVL.